The T cell receptor beta chain described here comes from a study of T cells in tuberculosis. CDR1 is MGHDK, CDR2 SYGVNS, per germline. V was clipped by 4 bases and J by 0 bases, with 12 bases between them. CDR3 size: 15 residues. Study-level results: Smaller distances to GMM-specific TCRs suggested their expansion in active tuberculosis. The TCR-beta difference was not significant; alpha differences partly reflected length.

Time point: new active TB diagnosis, blood taken before or within 7 days of starting treatment. Each patient had positive sputum smear microscopy and/or positive culture. For this clone: The target antigen is unknown.

Profiled with immunoSEQ multiplex PCR; TCRdb holds only in-frame clones, not every one. The sample lists 30,000 to 35,000 clones; about 90% were seen once. The TCR was taken from an adult with tuberculosis. The starting material was PBMCs, obtained at tuberculosis diagnosis. The V call is TRBV25-1, the J call TRBJ1-1; the D gene is possibly TRBD1 (6 bases). The CDR3 spells CASSVIGQLNTEAFF. CDR3 nucleotide sequence: TGTGCCAGCAGTGTTATAGGACAGCTGAACACTGAAGCTTTCTTT. Full variable domain (remainder filled in from reference TRBV25-1 and TRBJ1-1): EADIYQTPRYLVIGTGKKITLECSQTMGHDKMYWYQQDPGMELHLIHYSYGVNSTEKGDLSSESTVSRIRTEHFPLTLESARPSHTSQYLCASSVIGQLNTEAFFGQGTRLTVV.